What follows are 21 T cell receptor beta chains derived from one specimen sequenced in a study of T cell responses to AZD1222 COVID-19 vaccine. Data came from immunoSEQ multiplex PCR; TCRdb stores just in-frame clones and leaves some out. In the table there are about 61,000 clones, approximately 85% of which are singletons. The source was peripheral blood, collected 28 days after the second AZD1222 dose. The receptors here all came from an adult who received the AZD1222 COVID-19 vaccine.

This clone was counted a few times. The CDR3 loop is CASSGQGYEQYF. CDR3 DNA: TGTGCCAGCAGTGGCCAGGGTTACGAGCAGTACTTC. The rearrangement links TRBV11-2 to TRBJ2-7; D is perhaps TRBD1 (5 bases). Trimming stripped 6 bases from V and 4 bases from J, with 10 bases between. CDR3 size: 12 residues. From germline, CDR1 is SGHAT and CDR2 FQNNGV.

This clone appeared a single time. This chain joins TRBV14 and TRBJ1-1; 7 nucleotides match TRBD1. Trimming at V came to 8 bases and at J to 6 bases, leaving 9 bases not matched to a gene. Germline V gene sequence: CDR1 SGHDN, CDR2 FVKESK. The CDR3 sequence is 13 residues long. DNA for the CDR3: TGTGCCAGCCGCGAAACAGGGGCGGCTGAAGCTTTCTTT. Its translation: CASRETGAAEAFF. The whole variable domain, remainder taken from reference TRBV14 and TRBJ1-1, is EAGVTQFPSHSVIEKGQTVTLRCDPISGHDNLYWYRRVMGKEIKFLLHFVKESKQDESGMPNNRFLAERTGGTYSTLKVQPAELEDSGVYFCASRETGAAEAFFGQGTRLTVV.

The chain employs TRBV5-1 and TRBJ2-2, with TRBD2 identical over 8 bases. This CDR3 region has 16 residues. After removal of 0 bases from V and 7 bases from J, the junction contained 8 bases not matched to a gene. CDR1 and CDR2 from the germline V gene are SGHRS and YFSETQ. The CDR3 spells CASSLVGRASGGELFF. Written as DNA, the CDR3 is TGCGCCAGCAGCTTGGTCGGGAGGGCCTCAGGCGGGGAGCTGTTTTTT.

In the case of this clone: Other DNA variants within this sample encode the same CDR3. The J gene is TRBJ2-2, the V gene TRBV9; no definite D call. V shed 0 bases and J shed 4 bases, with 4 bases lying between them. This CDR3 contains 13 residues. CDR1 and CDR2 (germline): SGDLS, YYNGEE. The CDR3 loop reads CASSVGGTGELFF. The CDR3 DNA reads TGTGCCAGCAGCGTAGGTGGCACCGGGGAGCTGTTTTTT. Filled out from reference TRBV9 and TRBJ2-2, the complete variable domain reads DSGVTQTPKHLITATGQRVTLRCSPRSGDLSVYWYQQSLDQGLQFLIQYYNGEERAKGNILERFSAQQFPDLHSELNLSSLELGDSALYFCASSVGGTGELFFGEGSRLTVL.

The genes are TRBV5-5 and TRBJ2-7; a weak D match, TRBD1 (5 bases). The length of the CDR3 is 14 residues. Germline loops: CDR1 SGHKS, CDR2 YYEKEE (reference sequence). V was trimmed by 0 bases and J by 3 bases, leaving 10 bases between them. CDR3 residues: CASSLGTGFYEQYF. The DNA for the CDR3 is TGTGCCAGCAGCTTGGGTACAGGCTTCTACGAGCAGTACTTC.

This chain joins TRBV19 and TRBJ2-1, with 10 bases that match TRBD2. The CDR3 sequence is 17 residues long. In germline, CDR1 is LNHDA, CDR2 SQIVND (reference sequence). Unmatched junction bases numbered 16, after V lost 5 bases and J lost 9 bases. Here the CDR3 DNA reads TGTGCCAGTAGTGTCATGCTAGCGGGAGTTTCGAGGGGTGAGCAGTTCTTC. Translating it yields CASSVMLAGVSRGEQFF.

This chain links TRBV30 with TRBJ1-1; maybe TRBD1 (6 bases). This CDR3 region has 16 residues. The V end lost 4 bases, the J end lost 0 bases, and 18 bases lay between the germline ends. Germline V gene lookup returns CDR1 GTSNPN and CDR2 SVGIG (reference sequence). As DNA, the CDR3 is TGTGCCTGGATCGCAGGGGAACTCCGAATGAACACTGAAGCTTTCTTT. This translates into CAWIAGELRMNTEAFF. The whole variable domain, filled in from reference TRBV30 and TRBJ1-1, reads SQTIHQWPATLVQPVGSPLSLECTVEGTSNPNLYWYRQAAGRGLQLLFYSVGIGQISSEVPQNLSASRPQDRQFILSSKKLLLSDSGFYLCAWIAGELRMNTEAFFGQGTRLTVV.

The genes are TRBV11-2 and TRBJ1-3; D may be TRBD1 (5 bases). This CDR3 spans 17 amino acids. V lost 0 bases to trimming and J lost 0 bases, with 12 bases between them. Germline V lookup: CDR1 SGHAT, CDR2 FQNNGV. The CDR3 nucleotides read TGTGCCAGCAGCTTAGATCTGGGGCCGTTCTCTGGAAACACCATATATTTT. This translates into CASSLDLGPFSGNTIYF.

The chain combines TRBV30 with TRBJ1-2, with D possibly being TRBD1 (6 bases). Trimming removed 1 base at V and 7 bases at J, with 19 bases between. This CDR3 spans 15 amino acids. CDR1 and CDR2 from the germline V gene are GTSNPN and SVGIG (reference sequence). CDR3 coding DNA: TGTGCCTGGAGTGCGCCCCAGACAGGTCTAACTGGCTACACCTTC. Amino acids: CAWSAPQTGLTGYTF. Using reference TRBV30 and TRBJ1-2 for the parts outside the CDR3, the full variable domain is SQTIHQWPATLVQPVGSPLSLECTVEGTSNPNLYWYRQAAGRGLQLLFYSVGIGQISSEVPQNLSASRPQDRQFILSSKKLLLSDSGFYLCAWSAPQTGLTGYTFGSGTRLTVV.

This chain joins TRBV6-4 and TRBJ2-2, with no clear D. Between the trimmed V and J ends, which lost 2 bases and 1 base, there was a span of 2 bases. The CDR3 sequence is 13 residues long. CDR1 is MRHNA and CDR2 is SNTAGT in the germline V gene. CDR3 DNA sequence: TGTGCCAGCAGTGACAGGAACACCGGGGAGCTGTTTTTT. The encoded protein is CASSDRNTGELFF.

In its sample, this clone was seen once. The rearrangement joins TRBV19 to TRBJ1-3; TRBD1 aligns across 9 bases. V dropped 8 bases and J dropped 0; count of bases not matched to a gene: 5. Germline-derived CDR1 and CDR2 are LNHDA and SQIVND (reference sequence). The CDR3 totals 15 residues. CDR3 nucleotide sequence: TGTGCCAGTCCGGGACAGGGCACCTCTGGAAACACCATATATTTT. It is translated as CASPGQGTSGNTIYF.

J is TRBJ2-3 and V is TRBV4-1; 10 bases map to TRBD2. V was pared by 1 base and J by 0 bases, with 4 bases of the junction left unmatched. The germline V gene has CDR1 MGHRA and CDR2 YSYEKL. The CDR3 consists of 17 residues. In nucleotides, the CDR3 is TGCGCCAGCAGCCAAGGGACTAGCGGTACTAGCACAGATACGCAGTATTTT. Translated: CASSQGTSGTSTDTQYF.

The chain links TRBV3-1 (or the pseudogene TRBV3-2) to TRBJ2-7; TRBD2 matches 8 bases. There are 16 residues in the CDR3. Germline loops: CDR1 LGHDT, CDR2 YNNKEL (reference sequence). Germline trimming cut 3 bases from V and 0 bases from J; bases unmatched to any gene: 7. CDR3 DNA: TGTGCCAGCAGCCAGCGGACTAGCAAGAGCTCCTACGAGCAGTACTTC. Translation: CASSQRTSKSSYEQYF.

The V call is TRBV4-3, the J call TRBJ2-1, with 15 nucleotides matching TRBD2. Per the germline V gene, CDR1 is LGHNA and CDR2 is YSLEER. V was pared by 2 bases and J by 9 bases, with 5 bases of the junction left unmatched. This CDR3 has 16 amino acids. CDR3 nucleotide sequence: TGCGCCAGCAGCCAATGGACTAGCGGGAGGGCCGGTGAGCAGTTCTTC. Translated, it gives CASSQWTSGRAGEQFF.

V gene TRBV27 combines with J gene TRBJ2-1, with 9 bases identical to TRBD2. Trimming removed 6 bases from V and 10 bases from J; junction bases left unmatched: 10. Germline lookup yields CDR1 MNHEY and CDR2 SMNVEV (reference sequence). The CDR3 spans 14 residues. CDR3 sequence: CASSPGTSMGEQFF. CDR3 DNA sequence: TGTGCCAGCAGCCCCGGGACTAGCATGGGCGAGCAGTTCTTC.

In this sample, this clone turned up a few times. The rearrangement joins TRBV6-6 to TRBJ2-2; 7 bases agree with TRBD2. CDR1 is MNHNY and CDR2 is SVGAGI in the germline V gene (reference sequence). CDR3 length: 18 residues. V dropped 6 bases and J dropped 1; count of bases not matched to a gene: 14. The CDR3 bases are TGTGCCAGCAGGCGACCACTAGTAGCGGGCAAGAACACCGGGGAGCTGTTTTTT. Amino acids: CASRRPLVAGKNTGELFF.

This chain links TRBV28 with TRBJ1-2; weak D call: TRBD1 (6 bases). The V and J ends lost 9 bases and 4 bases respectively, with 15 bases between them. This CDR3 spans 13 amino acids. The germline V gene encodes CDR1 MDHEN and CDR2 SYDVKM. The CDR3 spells CASRYGQSYGYTF. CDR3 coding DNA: TGTGCCAGTAGATACGGACAGAGCTATGGCTACACCTTC.

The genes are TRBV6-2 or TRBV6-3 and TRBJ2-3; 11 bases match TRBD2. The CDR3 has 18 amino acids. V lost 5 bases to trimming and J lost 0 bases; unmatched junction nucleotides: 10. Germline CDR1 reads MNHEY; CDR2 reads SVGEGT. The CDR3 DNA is TGTGCCAGCAGTCCCCTTTATCGGACTAGCGGGAGCACAGATACGCAGTATTTT. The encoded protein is CASSPLYRTSGSTDTQYF.

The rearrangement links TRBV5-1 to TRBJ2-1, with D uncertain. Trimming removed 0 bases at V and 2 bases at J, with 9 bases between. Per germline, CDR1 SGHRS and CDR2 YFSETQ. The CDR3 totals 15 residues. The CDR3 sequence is CASSLGSTPYNEQFF. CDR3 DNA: TGCGCCAGCAGCTTGGGAAGCACACCCTACAATGAGCAGTTCTTC.

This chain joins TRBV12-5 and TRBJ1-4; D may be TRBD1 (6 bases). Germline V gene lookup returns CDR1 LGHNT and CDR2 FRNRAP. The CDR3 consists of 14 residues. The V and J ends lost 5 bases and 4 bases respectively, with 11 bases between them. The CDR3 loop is CASGLGGNNEKLFF. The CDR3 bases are TGTGCTAGTGGTCTAGGGGGGAATAATGAAAAACTGTTTTTT.

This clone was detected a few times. The CDR3 nucleotides are TGTGCCAGCAGCCCCCGATCGGACGGATTTTTAAGCTCCTACGAGCAGTACTTC. Encoded protein: CASSPRSDGFLSSYEQYF. The chain has TRBV7-9 and TRBJ2-7; D unclear. V lost 5 bases, J lost 0 bases, and 23 bases lay in between. This CDR3 contains 18 residues. Looked up from germline, CDR1 is SEHNR and CDR2 is FQNEAQ (reference sequence).